The source of this T cell receptor (beta chain) is a study of cytomegalovirus exposure and HLA in healthy donors. Regarding the study as a whole: Most TCR sequences were rare, but some public TCRs occurred in many donors.

Germline V gene sequence: CDR1 SGDLS, CDR2 YYNGEE. This CDR3 has 11 amino acids. Trimming shortened V by 3 bases and J by 7 bases, and 4 bases separated the two germline ends. Some clones are missing from TCRdb's copy, which holds only in-frame ones; the method was immunoSEQ multiplex PCR. The sample holds about 95,000 clones, 85% seen once. Of note for this clone: Its antigen is still unknown.

The sequence was collected from a man aged 18 to 30 in good health and CMV-seropositive. What was sequenced was PBMCs. The rearrangement links TRBV9 to TRBJ2-2; D is ambiguous. The CDR3 sequence: CASSGSGELFF. The CDR3 coding sequence is TGTGCCAGCAGCGGTAGCGGGGAGCTGTTTTTT.